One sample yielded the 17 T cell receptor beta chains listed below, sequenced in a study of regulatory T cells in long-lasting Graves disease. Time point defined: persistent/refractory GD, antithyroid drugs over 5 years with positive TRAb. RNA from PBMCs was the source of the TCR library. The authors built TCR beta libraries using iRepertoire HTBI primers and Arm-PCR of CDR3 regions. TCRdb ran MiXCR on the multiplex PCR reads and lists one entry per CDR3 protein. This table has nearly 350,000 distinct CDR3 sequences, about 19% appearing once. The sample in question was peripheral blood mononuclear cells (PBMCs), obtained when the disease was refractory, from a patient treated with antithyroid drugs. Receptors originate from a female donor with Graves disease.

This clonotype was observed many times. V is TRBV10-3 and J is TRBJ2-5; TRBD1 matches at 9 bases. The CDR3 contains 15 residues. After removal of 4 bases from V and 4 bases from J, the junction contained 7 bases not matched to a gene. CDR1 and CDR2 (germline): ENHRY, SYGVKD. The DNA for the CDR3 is TGTGCCATCAGTGCGGGGACAGGGTCGTTAGAGACCCAGTACTTC. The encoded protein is CAISAGTGSLETQYF.

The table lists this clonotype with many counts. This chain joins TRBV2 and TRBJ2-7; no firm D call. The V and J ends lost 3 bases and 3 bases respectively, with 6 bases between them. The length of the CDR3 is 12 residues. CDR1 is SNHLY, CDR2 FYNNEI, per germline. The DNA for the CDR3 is TGTGCCAGCAGTGACTTAGACTACGAGCAGTACTTC. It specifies CASSDLDYEQYF.

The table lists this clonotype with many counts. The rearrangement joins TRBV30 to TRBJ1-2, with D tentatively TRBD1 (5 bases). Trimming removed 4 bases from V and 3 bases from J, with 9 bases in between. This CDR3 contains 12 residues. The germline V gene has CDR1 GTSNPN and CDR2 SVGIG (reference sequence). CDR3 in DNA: TGTGCCTGGAACGGGGACGACTATGGCTACACCTTC. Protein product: CAWNGDDYGYTF.

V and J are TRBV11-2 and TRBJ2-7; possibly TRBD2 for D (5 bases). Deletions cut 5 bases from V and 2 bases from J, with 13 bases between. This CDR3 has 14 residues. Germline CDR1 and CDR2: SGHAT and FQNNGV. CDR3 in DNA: TGTGCCAGCAGCGCGGTAGGCGGGCCCTACGAGCAGTACTTC. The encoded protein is CASSAVGGPYEQYF. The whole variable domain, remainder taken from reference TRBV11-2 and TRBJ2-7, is EAGVAQSPRYKIIEKRQSVAFWCNPISGHATLYWYQQILGQGPKLLIQFQNNGVVDDSQLPKDRFSAERLKGVDSTLKIQPAKLEDSAVYLCASSAVGGPYEQYFGPGTRLTVT.

The CDR3 loop reads CASSERTSGLTYNEQFF. The CDR3 coding sequence is TGTGCCAGCAGTGAAAGGACTAGCGGACTCACCTACAATGAGCAGTTCTTC. This chain joins TRBV2 and TRBJ2-1, with 10 bases aligning to TRBD2. The CDR3 totals 17 residues. J was trimmed by 2 bases and V by 2 bases; bases with no gene match: 6. CDR1 is SNHLY and CDR2 is FYNNEI in the germline V gene.

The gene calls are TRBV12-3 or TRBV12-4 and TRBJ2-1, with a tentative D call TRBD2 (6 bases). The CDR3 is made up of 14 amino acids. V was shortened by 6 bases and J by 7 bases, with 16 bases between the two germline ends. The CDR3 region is CASRGDFLGNEQFF. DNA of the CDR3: TGTGCCAGCAGAGGGGACTTTTTGGGGAATGAGCAGTTCTTC.

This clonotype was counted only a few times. CDR3 protein: CSARSPNTEAFF. CDR3 DNA sequence: TGCAGTGCTAGATCTCCGAACACTGAAGCTTTCTTT. The rearrangement uses TRBV20-1 and TRBJ1-1; D is undetermined. V was clipped by 2 bases and J by 1 base, with 5 bases between them. There are 12 residues in the CDR3. In germline, CDR1 is DFQATT, CDR2 SNEGSKA (reference sequence).

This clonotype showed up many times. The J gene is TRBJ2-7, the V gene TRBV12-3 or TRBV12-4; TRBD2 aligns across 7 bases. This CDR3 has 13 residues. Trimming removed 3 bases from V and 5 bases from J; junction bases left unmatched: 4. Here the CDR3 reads CASSFGGFHEQYF. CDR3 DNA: TGTGCCAGCAGTTTCGGGGGGTTCCACGAGCAGTACTTC.

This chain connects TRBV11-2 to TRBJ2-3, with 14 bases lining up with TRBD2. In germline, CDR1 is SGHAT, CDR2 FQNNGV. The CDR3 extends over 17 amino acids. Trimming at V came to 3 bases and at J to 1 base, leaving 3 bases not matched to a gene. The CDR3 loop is CASSFRLAGGGTDTQYF. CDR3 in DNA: TGTGCCAGCAGCTTCCGACTAGCGGGAGGGGGCACAGATACGCAGTATTTT.

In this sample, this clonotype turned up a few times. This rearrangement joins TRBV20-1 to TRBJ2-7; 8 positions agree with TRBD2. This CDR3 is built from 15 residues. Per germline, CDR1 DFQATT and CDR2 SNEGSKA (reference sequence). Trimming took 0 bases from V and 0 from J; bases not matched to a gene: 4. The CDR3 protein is CSARELLAASYEQYF. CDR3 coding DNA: TGCAGTGCTAGAGAGCTACTAGCGGCCTCCTACGAGCAGTACTTC.

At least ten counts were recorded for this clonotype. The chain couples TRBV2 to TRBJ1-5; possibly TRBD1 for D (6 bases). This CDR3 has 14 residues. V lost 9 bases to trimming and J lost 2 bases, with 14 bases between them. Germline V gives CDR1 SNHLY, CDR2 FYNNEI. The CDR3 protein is CASSGEIGNQPQHF. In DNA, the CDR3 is TGTGCCAGTTCAGGGGAAATTGGCAATCAGCCCCAGCATTTT.

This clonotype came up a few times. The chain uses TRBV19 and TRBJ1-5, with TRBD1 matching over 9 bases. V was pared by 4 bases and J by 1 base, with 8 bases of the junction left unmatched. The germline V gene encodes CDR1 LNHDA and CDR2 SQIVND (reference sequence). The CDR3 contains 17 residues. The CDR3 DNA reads TGTGCCAGTAGTAGGGACAGGGTCATAAGGAGCAATCAGCCCCAGCATTTT. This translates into CASSRDRVIRSNQPQHF.

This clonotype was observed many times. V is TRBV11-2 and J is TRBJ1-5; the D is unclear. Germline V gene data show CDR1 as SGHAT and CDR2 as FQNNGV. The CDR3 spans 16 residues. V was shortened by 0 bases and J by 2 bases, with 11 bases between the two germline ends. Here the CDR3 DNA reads TGTGCCAGCAGCTTAGATGGGCGATGGGGCAATCAGCCCCAGCATTTT. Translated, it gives CASSLDGRWGNQPQHF.

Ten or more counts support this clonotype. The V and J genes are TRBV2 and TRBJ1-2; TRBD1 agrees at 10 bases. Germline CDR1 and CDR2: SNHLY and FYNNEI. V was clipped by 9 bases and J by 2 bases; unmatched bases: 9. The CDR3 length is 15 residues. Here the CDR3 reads CARTGGAGLNYGYTF. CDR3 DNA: TGTGCCAGGACAGGGGGCGCGGGCCTAAACTATGGCTACACCTTC.

CDR3 loop: CASSQGVFGTGELFF. The CDR3 DNA sequence: TGCGCCAGCAGCCAAGGGGTGTTTGGCACCGGGGAGCTGTTTTTT. V is TRBV4-3 and J is TRBJ2-2; D ambiguous. V lost 1 base, J lost 4 bases, and 10 bases lay in between. This CDR3 has 15 residues. The germline V gene encodes CDR1 LGHNA and CDR2 YSLEER.

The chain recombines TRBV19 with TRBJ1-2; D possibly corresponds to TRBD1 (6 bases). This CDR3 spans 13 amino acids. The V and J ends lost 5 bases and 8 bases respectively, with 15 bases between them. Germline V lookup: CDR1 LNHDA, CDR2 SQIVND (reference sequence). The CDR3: CASSYHRDGGYTF. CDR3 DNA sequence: TGTGCCAGTAGTTACCACAGGGACGGGGGCTACACCTTC.

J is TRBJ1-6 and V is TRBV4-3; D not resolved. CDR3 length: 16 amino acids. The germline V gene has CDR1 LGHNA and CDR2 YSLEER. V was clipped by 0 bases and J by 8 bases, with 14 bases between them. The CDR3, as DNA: TGCGCCAGCAGCCAAGATCGGGGATCTCCCTATTCACCCCTCCACTTT. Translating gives CASSQDRGSPYSPLHF.